The 26 T cell receptor beta chains below were found in one sample sequenced in a study of response to subunit inactivated influenza vaccine. In TCRdb, the RT-PCR reads were re-called with MiXCR into one record per CDR3 protein. The table lists over 300,000 distinct CDR3 sequences, roughly a fifth of them singletons. This specimen was PBMCs from blood, taken less than 22 months after vaccination. The receptor source for this set is a man in his fifties or sixties who received an inactivated influenza vaccine.

This clonotype was observed many times. The V call is TRBV6-2 or TRBV6-3, the J call TRBJ1-2, with 10 bases matching TRBD1. Germline V gene data show CDR1 as MNHEY and CDR2 as SVGEGT. V lost 0 bases and J lost 3; bases outside the gene matches: 1. This CDR3 spans 15 amino acids. The CDR3 is CASSYSTGGYYGYTF. The CDR3 DNA follows: TGTGCCAGCAGTTACTCGACAGGGGGCTACTATGGCTACACCTTC.

This clonotype was counted at least ten times. The CDR3 is CASSQGLAVNTGELFF. CDR3 DNA sequence: TGCGCCAGCAGCCAAGGACTAGCGGTAAACACCGGGGAGCTGTTTTTT. The chain is built from TRBV4-3 and TRBJ2-2; 9 nucleotides match TRBD2. This CDR3 region has 16 residues. V lost 1 base and J lost 2; bases outside the gene matches: 2. Germline CDR1 is LGHNA and CDR2 is YSLEER.

This clonotype was seen a few times. V is TRBV12-3 or TRBV12-4 and J is TRBJ2-2, with unresolved D. This CDR3 region has 14 residues. Trimming cost V 7 bases and J 2 bases, with 11 bases left between them. The CDR3 nucleotides read TGTGCCAGCAAAAAGGCTCCAAACACCGGGGAGCTGTTTTTT. Translation: CASKKAPNTGELFF.

The chain carries TRBV3-1 and TRBJ1-2; weak D call: TRBD1 (6 bases). Trimming left V 0 bases short and J 6 bases short, with 14 bases between. The germline CDR1 and CDR2 sequences are LGHDT and YNNKEL (reference sequence). The CDR3 is made up of 15 amino acids. The CDR3 protein is CASSQDWWRGNGYTF. DNA for the CDR3: TGTGCCAGCAGCCAAGATTGGTGGAGGGGGAATGGCTACACCTTC.

This sequence joins TRBV28 and TRBJ1-5; the D is unclear. This CDR3 is 13 amino acids long. Looked up from germline, CDR1 is MDHEN and CDR2 is SYDVKM. Trimming shortened V by 7 bases and J by 3 bases, and 10 bases separated the two germline ends. For the CDR3, the DNA is TGTGCCAGCAAGCCCCCATCCAATCAGCCCCAGCATTTT. Translated: CASKPPSNQPQHF.

In DNA form, the CDR3 reads TGTGCCTCGGGGCGACAGGGTGACGAGCAGTACTTC. It codes for CASGRQGDEQYF. V usage is TRBV10-3 and J usage is TRBJ2-7, with TRBD1 matching 7 bases. From germline, CDR1 is ENHRY and CDR2 SYGVKD. After removal of 11 bases from V and 5 bases from J, the junction contained 9 bases not matched to a gene. The CDR3 runs to 12 residues.

The J gene is TRBJ1-1, the V gene TRBV16; TRBD1 is a possible D gene (5 bases). The CDR3 totals 16 residues. Trimming removed 1 base at V and 1 base at J, with 13 bases between. Germline V lookup: CDR1 KGHSY, CDR2 FQNENV. CDR3 residues: CASSQLGAGRNTEAFF. The CDR3 DNA sequence: TGTGCCAGCAGCCAATTAGGAGCAGGGAGGAACACTGAAGCTTTCTTT.

The chain recombines TRBV11-1 with TRBJ2-2; D is unresolved. CDR3 length: 12 residues. V was trimmed by 8 bases and J by 2 bases, leaving 6 bases between them. Germline loops: CDR1 SGHAT, CDR2 FQDESV (reference sequence). CDR3 loop: CASGKNTGELFF. DNA for the CDR3: TGTGCCAGCGGGAAAAACACCGGGGAGCTGTTTTTT.

V is TRBV6-1 and J is TRBJ2-3; perhaps TRBD2 as D (5 bases). The CDR3 is 16 residues long. Germline CDR1 is MNHNS and CDR2 is SASEGT. The V end lost 4 bases, the J end lost 2 bases, and 16 bases lay between the germline ends. CDR3 loop: CASSVYPGYLTDTQYF. The CDR3 nucleotides are TGTGCCAGCAGTGTGTACCCGGGGTACCTCACAGATACGCAGTATTTT.

This clonotype has a count of ten or more. This rearrangement joins TRBV12-3 or TRBV12-4 to TRBJ1-1; 9 bases fit TRBD1. The length of the CDR3 is 13 residues. The ends lost 3 bases at V and 13 bases at J; junction bases unmatched: 9. This CDR3 reads CASSLGRDREVFF. For the CDR3, the DNA is TGTGCCAGCAGTTTGGGCCGGGACAGGGAGGTTTTCTTT.

The CDR3 bases are TGCGCCAGCAGCTTCCTCGGGAGCCTCCAAGAGACCCAGTACTTC. Translation: CASSFLGSLQETQYF. The V and J genes are TRBV5-1 and TRBJ2-5; TRBD2 is a possible D gene (6 bases). The CDR3 covers 15 residues. CDR1 is SGHRS, CDR2 YFSETQ, per germline. V was cut by 2 bases and J by 1 base, with 12 bases left in between.

This clonotype occurred a few times. A much larger clone lies one base from this, so it may be a read error. The rearrangement joins TRBV10-3 to TRBJ1-2; D is possibly TRBD1 (5 bases). Germline V lookup: CDR1 ENHRY, CDR2 SYGVKD. The CDR3 runs to 13 residues. This CDR3 is CAISVRGDYCYTF. CDR3 bases: TGTGCCATCAGTGTGAGGGGCGACTATTGCTACACCTTC.

As concerns this clonotype: Relative to the germline gene, one junction end is altered; a read error may explain this. The gene calls are TRBV12-3 or TRBV12-4 and TRBJ2-3; weak D call: TRBD1 (6 bases). The CDR3 spans 15 residues. The CDR3 bases are TGTGCCAGCAGTATAGCAGGGGATTTCACAGATACGCAGTATTTT. Amino acid sequence: CASSIAGDFTDTQYF.

The rearrangement uses TRBV2 and TRBJ2-7, with D perhaps matching TRBD1 (5 bases). Germline CDR1 reads SNHLY; CDR2 reads FYNNEI. Deletions cut 8 bases from V and 9 bases from J, with 11 bases between. The CDR3 consists of 10 residues. The CDR3 bases are TGTGCCAGCCAGGGTTCCGGGCAGTACTTC. Protein sequence: CASQGSGQYF.

This clonotype was recorded only once. The V call is TRBV28, the J call TRBJ2-5; 9 nucleotides agree with TRBD1. The germline V gene has CDR1 MDHEN and CDR2 SYDVKM. Unmatched junction bases numbered 4, after V lost 2 bases and J lost 0 bases. CDR3 length: 16 residues. CDR3 nucleotide sequence: TGTGCCAGCAGTTTACCCGGACAGGGGTACCAAGAGACCCAGTACTTC. Protein sequence: CASSLPGQGYQETQYF.

The V call is TRBV20-1, the J call TRBJ2-5, with D possibly called TRBD1 or TRBD2 (5 bases each). CDR3 size: 12 residues. Germline lookup yields CDR1 DFQATT and CDR2 SNEGSKA (reference sequence). Trimming removed 2 bases at V and 5 bases at J, with 9 bases between. The DNA for the CDR3 is TGCAGTGCTAGAACGGGGCTCGAGACCCAGTACTTC. Protein: CSARTGLETQYF.

This clonotype was counted only a few times. This chain uses TRBV28 with TRBJ2-4, with D tentatively TRBD1 or TRBD2 (5 bases each). This CDR3 has 14 amino acids. V dropped 7 bases and J dropped 7 bases, with 17 bases sitting between them. Germline V gene sequence: CDR1 MDHEN, CDR2 SYDVKM. Here the CDR3 DNA reads TGTGCCAGCACCCAGGGACCACCATGGAACATTCAGTACTTC. It encodes CASTQGPPWNIQYF.

The V gene is TRBV20-1, the J gene TRBJ2-5; 9 bases line up with TRBD2. The CDR3 runs to 15 residues. The trim removed 0 bases at V and 5 bases at J, leaving 7 bases unmatched. From germline, CDR1 is DFQATT and CDR2 SNEGSKA (reference sequence). This chain's CDR3 is CSAREGSGSSETQYF. The CDR3 nucleotides read TGCAGTGCTAGAGAGGGTAGCGGGAGTTCGGAGACCCAGTACTTC.

This chain links TRBV7-2 with TRBJ2-3; 8 bases agree with TRBD1. The CDR3 has 15 residues. Germline assignment: CDR1 SGHTA and CDR2 FQGNSA. Losses at the gene ends were 4 bases for V and 2 bases for J; bases not matched to a gene: 5. The CDR3 loop reads CASSSWTGPTDTQYF. The CDR3 DNA is TGTGCCAGCAGCTCCTGGACAGGGCCCACAGATACGCAGTATTTT.

The V and J genes are TRBV5-5 and TRBJ2-1; 7 bases are shared with TRBD1. V lost 0 bases and J lost 9; bases outside the gene matches: 6. Per germline, CDR1 SGHKS and CDR2 YYEKEE (reference sequence). The CDR3 contains 14 residues. The CDR3 loop reads CASSLGGGVGEQFF. The CDR3 DNA sequence: TGTGCCAGCAGCTTGGGAGGGGGCGTTGGTGAGCAGTTCTTC.

The rearrangement uses TRBV29-1 and TRBJ1-1; D may be TRBD1 (6 bases). Germline assignment: CDR1 SQVTM and CDR2 ANQGSEA. Trimming removed 3 bases from V and 7 bases from J, with 12 bases in between. The CDR3 has 12 residues. CDR3: CSVETGGFEAFF. The CDR3, as DNA: TGCAGCGTTGAGACTGGGGGCTTTGAAGCTTTCTTT.

This chain joins TRBV28 and TRBJ2-7; TRBD2 matches 7 bases. V lost 10 bases to trimming and J lost 1 base; unmatched junction nucleotides: 7. The germline V gene has CDR1 MDHEN and CDR2 SYDVKM. The CDR3 covers 13 residues. CDR3 protein: CATARGSSYEQYF. The CDR3 DNA is TGTGCCACCGCCCGCGGGAGTTCCTACGAGCAGTACTTC.

This clonotype was found many times. The chain carries TRBV2 and TRBJ1-1; no definite D call. Trimming pared 3 bases from V and 1 base from J, leaving 9 bases between. This CDR3 is 14 amino acids long. Germline V gene lookup returns CDR1 SNHLY and CDR2 FYNNEI. CDR3 DNA sequence: TGTGCCAGCAGTGATTTGGCCAGGAACACTGAAGCTTTCTTT. It encodes CASSDLARNTEAFF. The full variable domain, with the rest looked up from reference TRBV2 and TRBJ1-1, is EPEVTQTPSHQVTQMGQEVILRCVPISNHLYFYWYRQILGQKVEFLVSFYNNEISEKSEIFDDQFSVERPDGSNFTLKIRSTKLEDSAMYFCASSDLARNTEAFFGQGTRLTVV.

This clonotype was detected many times. This sequence joins TRBV12-3 or TRBV12-4 and TRBJ1-2, with unresolved D. V was shortened by 2 bases and J by 7 bases, with 14 bases between the two germline ends. This CDR3 contains 14 residues. The DNA for the CDR3 is TGTGCCAGCAGTTTATCGTCTGGTACTGCTGGCTACACCTTC. Residues: CASSLSSGTAGYTF.

The chain uses TRBV7-9 and TRBJ1-4; no firm D call. CDR3 length equals 15 residues. Germline loops: CDR1 SEHNR, CDR2 FQNEAQ (reference sequence). V was pared by 8 bases and J by 7 bases, with 20 bases between. The CDR3 sequence is CASPLSSGGSEKLFF. The CDR3 bases are TGTGCCAGCCCTCTCAGTAGCGGAGGAAGTGAAAAACTGTTTTTT.

This clonotype was observed many times. This chain uses TRBV27 with TRBJ1-2, with a possible D match to TRBD1 (5 bases). This CDR3 is built from 16 residues. Germline values: CDR1 MNHEY, CDR2 SMNVEV (reference sequence). The germline V and J ends were trimmed by 0 bases and 7 bases, with 18 bases remaining between them. The CDR3 sequence is CASSLSFGSGESGYTF. The CDR3, as DNA: TGTGCCAGCAGTTTATCCTTCGGCTCGGGGGAAAGTGGCTACACCTTC.